The source of this TCR beta chain is a study of long-term antiretroviral therapy in people with HIV. This CDR3 is 13 amino acids long. The germline gives CDR1 SGDLS, CDR2 YYNGEE. V was cut by 0 bases and J by 7 bases, with 11 bases left in between. Study observations and caveats: Repertoire dominance by clones expanded before ART was seen at all time points.

At the survey level, the v3.0 immunoSEQ assay was run. Only in-frame clones appear in the TCRdb table, and some are missing; sequencing was by immunoSEQ multiplex PCR. The sample holds some 38,000 clones, 80% seen once. This clone counts as medium-sized. Its antigen is not known. The sample here was unsorted PBMCs, taken 1.5 years after starting antiretroviral therapy. The chain carries TRBV9 and TRBJ2-7; no clear D gene. The clonotype comes from a man between 18 and 35 years old with HIV. CDR3 bases: TGTGCCAGCAGCGTAGCTCTAAAAGGTGAGCAGTACTTC. Encoded protein: CASSVALKGEQYF.